Following are 19 T cell receptor beta chains from one sample sequenced in a study of radiation and T cells in renal cell carcinoma. Time point specified: blood 2 weeks post-SBRT. The treatment was: 15 Gy SBRT to primary tumor, nephrectomy 4 weeks later. Assay: immunoSEQ multiplex PCR; the TCRdb copy retains only in-frame clones and omits some. The repertoire holds 150,000 to 160,000 clones, with about 87% as singletons. The input for sequencing was blood, taken from a patient whose treatment included radiotherapy and nephrectomy. These receptors all stem from a woman aged 45-65 years with renal cell carcinoma.

This clone was picked up a small number of times. The chain carries TRBV4-2 and TRBJ1-1; D is possibly TRBD1 (5 bases). The ends were cut back, 2 bases at V and 9 bases at J, with 16 bases in the middle. CDR3 length equals 14 residues. The germline V gene has CDR1 LGHNA and CDR2 YNFKEQ. DNA of the CDR3: TGTGCCAGCAGCCAACGGGCCAGGGACCTTAAAGCTTTCTTT. Amino acids: CASSQRARDLKAFF.

The rearrangement joins TRBV5-4 to TRBJ1-2; tentative D call: TRBD1 (5 bases). The CDR3 runs 14 residues. The germline gives CDR1 SGHNT, CDR2 YYREEE (reference sequence). Trimming took off 10 bases at V and 4 bases at J, with 20 bases between the two ends. The CDR3 DNA reads TGTGCCGGCACCACGGGGCAGGAGATCTATGGCTACACCTTC. Protein sequence: CAGTTGQEIYGYTF.

The J gene is TRBJ2-7, the V gene TRBV15, with D maybe TRBD2 (6 bases). Trimming took off 0 bases at V and 2 bases at J, with 11 bases between the two ends. Germline CDR1 LNHNV, CDR2 YYDKDF (reference sequence). CDR3 length: 15 amino acids. The CDR3 spells CATSRDPSAAYEQYF. The CDR3, as DNA: TGTGCCACCAGCAGAGACCCTAGCGCCGCCTACGAGCAGTACTTC.

Concerning this clone: A junction boundary mismatches the germline segment, possibly from a read error. The genes are TRBV7-2 and TRBJ2-7, with 10 nucleotides matching TRBD1. The CDR3 totals 12 residues. Germline V gene sequence: CDR1 SGHTA, CDR2 FQGNSA. Written as DNA, the CDR3 is TGTGCCAGCAGCTTAATCGGGACAGGGGCCTTATTC. As protein: CASSLIGTGALF. Full variable domain (outside the CDR3, taken from reference TRBV7-2 and TRBJ2-7): GAGVSQSPSNKVTEKGKDVELRCDPISGHTALYWYRQSLGQGLEFLIYFQGNSAPDKSGLPSDRFSAERTGGSVSTLTIQRTQQEDSAVYLCASSLIGTGALFGPGTRLTVT.

The CDR3 loop reads CASSAGDNSQETQYF. The CDR3 bases are TGTGCCAGCAGCGCGGGGGACAACTCACAAGAGACCCAGTACTTC. The chain joins TRBV9 to TRBJ2-5, with D perhaps TRBD1 or TRBD2 (6 bases each). Trimming removed 3 bases from V and 2 bases from J, with 14 bases in between. In germline, CDR1 is SGDLS, CDR2 YYNGEE. The CDR3 is 15 amino acids.

This clone was found many times. J is TRBJ1-1 and V is TRBV7-9; D gene ambiguous. Per germline, CDR1 SEHNR and CDR2 FQNEAQ (reference sequence). Trimming took off 0 bases at V and 5 bases at J, with 16 bases between the two ends. The CDR3 is 16 residues long. DNA for the CDR3: TGTGCCAGCAGCTTAGCGGTCACAGCTATCGTTACTGAAGCTTTCTTT. This codes for CASSLAVTAIVTEAFF. The full variable domain, rest sourced from reference TRBV7-9 and TRBJ1-1, is DTGVSQNPRHKITKRGQNVTFRCDPISEHNRLYWYRQTLGQGPEFLTYFQNEAQLEKSRLLSDRFSAERPKGSFSTLEIQRTEQGDSAMYLCASSLAVTAIVTEAFFGQGTRLTVV.

This chain joins TRBV7-8 and TRBJ1-5; D is unclear. Germline CDR1 reads SGHVS; CDR2 reads FQNEAQ. The CDR3 covers 15 residues. Trimming pared 4 bases from V and 7 bases from J, leaving 17 bases between. The CDR3 reads CASSSTYYGEQPQHF. The DNA of the CDR3 is TGTGCCAGCAGCTCAACCTACTATGGTGAGCAGCCCCAGCATTTT.

The chain is built from TRBV29-1 and TRBJ2-5; D remains unclear. CDR1 and CDR2 (germline): SQVTM, ANQGSEA. Trimming pared 1 base from V and 5 bases from J, leaving 2 bases between. There are 10 residues in the CDR3. This CDR3 is CSVEVETQYF. CDR3 sequence (DNA): TGCAGCGTTGAAGTGGAGACCCAGTACTTC.

This chain links TRBV5-1 with TRBJ2-3; D is uncertain. Trimming shortened V by 5 bases and J by 3 bases, and 4 bases separated the two germline ends. Per the germline V gene, CDR1 is SGHRS and CDR2 is YFSETQ. The CDR3 length is 11 residues. The CDR3 DNA sequence: TGCGCCAGCAGTGAAACAGATACGCAGTATTTT. It is translated as CASSETDTQYF.

DNA of the CDR3: TGTGCTAGTGGTTCACCCAGGATGTATGGCTACACCTTC. Its protein is CASGSPRMYGYTF. The chain recombines TRBV12-5 with TRBJ1-2; D not resolved. Trimming stripped 4 bases from V and 5 bases from J, with 11 bases between. Germline CDR1 LGHNT, CDR2 FRNRAP. The CDR3 is 13 residues long.

V and J are TRBV7-2 and TRBJ1-2; D unresolved. CDR3 size: 16 residues. The germline V gene encodes CDR1 SGHTA and CDR2 FQGNSA. V dropped 7 bases and J dropped 4 bases, with 22 bases sitting between them. CDR3 in amino acids: CASTRPPTGISYGYTF. The CDR3 DNA reads as TGTGCCAGCACCAGACCCCCGACGGGGATTAGCTATGGCTACACCTTC.

The chain links TRBV5-4 to TRBJ1-1, with unresolved D. The CDR3 sequence is 12 residues long. Germline-derived CDR1 and CDR2 are SGHNT and YYREEE (reference sequence). Trimming took 0 bases from V and 7 from J, leaving 7 bases between them. The CDR3 reads CASSLDELEAFF. CDR3 nucleotides: TGTGCCAGCAGCTTGGACGAGCTTGAAGCTTTCTTT.

The rearrangement joins TRBV6-5 to TRBJ1-2; 7 bases match TRBD1. CDR3 size: 14 residues. Trimming took 3 bases from V and 3 from J; bases not matched to a gene: 4. CDR1 and CDR2 (germline): MNHEY, SVGAGI. The CDR3 loop is CASSYKGADYGYTF. CDR3 DNA sequence: TGTGCCAGCAGTTATAAGGGGGCGGACTATGGCTACACCTTC.

This sequence joins TRBV6-6 and TRBJ1-4; tentative D call: TRBD1 (5 bases). With 6 bases removed from V and 8 bases from J, the gap between germline ends came to 16 bases. Germline-derived CDR1 and CDR2 are MNHNY and SVGAGI (reference sequence). This CDR3 spans 14 amino acids. CDR3 DNA sequence: TGTGCCAGCAGAACCGGGGCAGGAGGGGAAAAACTGTTTTTT. The encoded protein is CASRTGAGGEKLFF.

The J gene is TRBJ2-2, the V gene TRBV5-1, with TRBD1 identical over 7 bases. The CDR3 totals 14 residues. The V segment lost 3 bases and the J segment 3 bases; nucleotides outside the gene matches: 2. The germline V gene has CDR1 SGHRS and CDR2 YFSETQ. CDR3 in DNA: TGCGCCAGCAGCTCGGGACAGTACACCGGGGAGCTGTTTTTT. Protein sequence: CASSSGQYTGELFF.

This sequence joins TRBV14 and TRBJ2-5, with a possible D match to TRBD1 (7 bases). The CDR3 spans 15 residues. The ends were cut back, 2 bases at V and 5 bases at J, with 15 bases in the middle. From germline, CDR1 is SGHDN and CDR2 FVKESK. The CDR3 sequence is CASSQTGARGETQYF. The CDR3 bases are TGTGCCAGCAGCCAAACAGGGGCGCGGGGTGAGACCCAGTACTTC.

This sequence joins TRBV19 and TRBJ1-4; TRBD1 agrees at 8 bases. The CDR3 is 16 amino acids. Germline CDR1 and CDR2: LNHDA and SQIVND (reference sequence). J lost 8 bases, V lost 5 bases, and 13 bases had no gene match. For the CDR3, the DNA is TGTGCCAGTAGTTCCTCGACAGGGGTAGTTCGAGAAAAACTGTTTTTT. Its protein product is CASSSSTGVVREKLFF.

The genes are TRBV9 and TRBJ2-2; a weak D match, TRBD1 (6 bases). Deletions cut 2 bases from V and 2 bases from J, with 10 bases between. The CDR3 runs to 15 residues. CDR1 SGDLS and CDR2 YYNGEE come from the germline V gene. The CDR3 DNA follows: TGTGCCAGCAGCGTTGGGGGCTTAAACACCGGGGAGCTGTTTTTT. It translates to CASSVGGLNTGELFF. Looking up the rest from reference TRBV9 and TRBJ2-2 gives the full variable domain: DSGVTQTPKHLITATGQRVTLRCSPRSGDLSVYWYQQSLDQGLQFLIQYYNGEERAKGNILERFSAQQFPDLHSELNLSSLELGDSALYFCASSVGGLNTGELFFGEGSRLTVL.

The chain is built from TRBV6-1 and TRBJ2-2, with D hard to call. This CDR3 comprises 12 residues. Trimming took off 6 bases at V and 5 bases at J, with 7 bases between the two ends. Germline V lookup: CDR1 MNHNS, CDR2 SASEGT. The CDR3 is CASRPDTGELFF. CDR3 sequence (DNA): TGTGCCAGCAGACCGGATACCGGGGAGCTGTTTTTT.